This TCR beta chain was found in a study of tumor-infiltrating lymphocytes in primary liver carcinoma. Across the study: Productive TCRbeta read counts per sample ran from roughly 3.6 to 7.1 million and were similar across tissue types. Study-level results: Only about 7-25% of top clones were detected in each of the five tumor regions.

With roughly 540 ng total RNA as template and a constant-region primer, TCR beta cDNA was made. What produced the TCR beta libraries was three nested multiplex PCR rounds using slightly modified ARM-PCR. Use of TRBV1-TRBV30 forward primers with a C-beta reverse primer characterized the first two PCR rounds, which lasted around 9 cycles each. TCRdb re-called the multiplex PCR reads through MiXCR, storing one row per CDR3 protein. The repertoire consists of roughly 55,000 distinct CDR3 sequences, with 71% occurring once and the leading ten covering 55% to 70%. From about 19-30 mg of unsorted bulk tissue, DNA and RNA were co-extracted together. Donors underwent surgery for histopathologically diagnosed primary liver carcinoma. The CDR3 sequence is 20 residues long. Germline V gene sequence: CDR1 LGHNA, CDR2 YSLEER. On this clonotype: Its antigen is as yet unknown. One junction end does not reproduce the germline sequence, and a read error may be involved.

This rearrangement joins TRBV4-3 to TRBJ2-3, with 14 bases matching TRBD2. The clonotype comes from a man aged 40-49 years with primary liver carcinoma and hepatitis B virus infection. The specimen was liver tumor tissue from sampling region 2. Subset described: tumor region T2, inferior pole. The CDR3 sequence: CAISQDLPSGTSGRADMQYF. In DNA, the CDR3 is TGCGCCATCAGCCAAGATCTTCCCTCCGGGACTAGCGGGAGAGCAGATATGCAGTATTTT.